The entry below describes one T cell receptor (beta chain). Its antigen is undetermined. Each CDR3 protein gets one entry after TCRdb re-called the reads with MiXCR. The sample yields some 300,000 distinct CDR3 sequences, 12% to 15% seen once. This entry is derived from a study of T cell repertoires in cytomegalovirus infection. As for the study in general: Public signatures in TCR beta pointed to CMV infection and matching HLA type.

Study observations and caveats: Dominating the ex vivo response were HLA-C-restricted CMV-specific TCR beta clonotypes. The cumulative frequency of public TCR beta families identified carriers of CMV plus the relevant HLA.

The CDR3 is made up of 14 amino acids. Trimming took off 0 bases at V and 6 bases at J, with 12 bases between the two ends. Germline assignment: CDR1 SGHRS and CDR2 YFSETQ. The sequenced material came from PBMCs. This TCR derives from a human donor in good health (CMV status not recorded). Some clones in this sample may be carry-over from other donors' samples. This chain uses TRBV5-1 with TRBJ1-1; tentatively, D is TRBD1 (6 bases). The CDR3 loop reads CASSLESRGSEAFF. The CDR3 nucleotides are TGCGCCAGCAGCTTGGAAAGCAGGGGCTCTGAAGCTTTCTTT.